One sample yielded the 15 T cell receptor beta chains listed below, sequenced in a study of neurological immune-mediated disorders. TCRdb re-derived calls from the 5' RACE reads in MiXCR, one entry per CDR3 protein. The sample comprises some 65,000 distinct CDR3 sequences, 5.2% of which are singletons, and about 2.7% rests with the top ten. The sample consisted of PBMCs. The source is a woman aged 25 to 39 with multiple sclerosis.

This clonotype showed up just a few times. V usage is TRBV18 and J usage is TRBJ2-2, with D perhaps matching TRBD1 (5 bases). This CDR3 contains 14 residues. Per germline, CDR1 KGHSH and CDR2 LQKENI. V was cut by 3 bases and J by 5 bases, with 10 bases left in between. The CDR3 sequence is CASSPMGRTGELFF. The CDR3, as DNA: TGTGCCAGCTCACCGATGGGGCGGACCGGGGAGCTGTTTTTT.

This clonotype was picked up many times. The chain recombines TRBV5-6 with TRBJ1-2; 8 bases agree with TRBD1. Losses at the gene ends were 4 bases for V and 8 bases for J; bases not matched to a gene: 7. CDR3 length: 13 residues. Germline loops: CDR1 SGHDT, CDR2 YYEEEE. CDR3 sequence reads: CASSPGQGRGYTF. CDR3 coding DNA: TGTGCCAGCAGCCCCGGACAGGGCAGAGGCTACACCTTC.

This clonotype was found a few times. The chain recombines TRBV3-1 with TRBJ1-4; 8 bases match TRBD1. CDR1 is LGHDT, CDR2 YNNKEL, per germline (reference sequence). V was pared by 2 bases and J by 2 bases, with 1 base of the junction left unmatched. The CDR3 covers 15 residues. The CDR3 DNA sequence: TGTGCCAGCAGCCAAAACAGGGGGACTAATGAAAAACTGTTTTTT. Amino acid sequence: CASSQNRGTNEKLFF.

The V gene is TRBV20-1, the J gene TRBJ2-3; 11 bases fit TRBD2. Germline CDR1 reads DFQATT; CDR2 reads SNEGSKA (reference sequence). The CDR3 runs to 16 residues. V shed 0 bases and J 7 bases; nucleotides not matched to a gene: 9. DNA for the CDR3: TGCAGTGCTAGAGATTTCGCTAGCGGGGGGTTATATACGCAGTATTTT. As protein: CSARDFASGGLYTQYF.

At least ten counts were recorded for this clonotype. The chain has TRBV5-5 and TRBJ1-4; weak D call: TRBD1 (5 bases). Germline V lookup: CDR1 SGHKS, CDR2 YYEKEE (reference sequence). The CDR3 loop spans 14 amino acids. Trimming took off 4 bases at V and 2 bases at J, with 9 bases between the two ends. CDR3 in amino acids: CASSPRVTNEKLFF. Written as DNA, the CDR3 is TGTGCCAGCAGCCCCAGGGTGACTAATGAAAAACTGTTTTTT.

The V and J genes are TRBV5-1 and TRBJ2-7; no clear D gene. Trimming removed 1 base at V and 4 bases at J, with 9 bases between. The CDR3 has 13 amino acids. Per germline, CDR1 SGHRS and CDR2 YFSETQ. The CDR3 here is CASSLPAAYEQYF. DNA of the CDR3: TGCGCCAGCAGCTTGCCGGCAGCTTACGAGCAGTACTTC.

This clonotype has a handful of counts. The chain links TRBV14 to TRBJ1-2; D uncertain. V gave up 0 bases and J gave up 3 bases, with 5 bases separating them. The length of the CDR3 is 13 residues. The germline V gene encodes CDR1 SGHDN and CDR2 FVKESK. The CDR3 reads CASSQDTYYGYTF. CDR3 coding DNA: TGTGCCAGCAGCCAAGACACCTACTATGGCTACACCTTC.

This clonotype was seen a few times. The chain recombines TRBV15 with TRBJ1-2, with 8 bases identical to TRBD1. CDR1 and CDR2 (germline): LNHNV, YYDKDF (reference sequence). V lost 4 bases to trimming and J lost 2 bases; unmatched junction nucleotides: 6. This CDR3 is 15 amino acids long. CDR3 DNA: TGTGCCACCAGCACGACAGGGGCGACCAACTATGGCTACACCTTC. Its translation: CATSTTGATNYGYTF.

This clonotype was recorded many times. This chain joins TRBV5-1 and TRBJ2-5, with TRBD2 matching over 12 bases. CDR3 size: 16 residues. Germline V gives CDR1 SGHRS, CDR2 YFSETQ. The J segment lost 3 bases and the V segment lost 3 bases, leaving 6 bases of the junction unmatched. In DNA form, the CDR3 reads TGCGCCAGCAGCTCCCGACCTAGCGGGGGGGAAGAGACCCAGTACTTC. This translates into CASSSRPSGGEETQYF.

Ten or more counts support this clonotype. This rearrangement joins TRBV7-2 to TRBJ2-5; 7 bases agree with TRBD2. The CDR3 extends over 16 amino acids. Trimming took 0 bases from V and 4 from J; bases not matched to a gene: 8. Per the germline V gene, CDR1 is SGHTA and CDR2 is FQGNSA. The CDR3 bases are TGTGCCAGCAGCTTAGCGGGGGGGATCGGCCGAGAGACCCAGTACTTC. The encoded protein is CASSLAGGIGRETQYF. Complete variable domain (other parts from reference TRBV7-2 and TRBJ2-5): GAGVSQSPSNKVTEKGKDVELRCDPISGHTALYWYRQSLGQGLEFLIYFQGNSAPDKSGLPSDRFSAERTGGSVSTLTIQRTQQEDSAVYLCASSLAGGIGRETQYFGPGTRLLVL.

To note about this clonotype: One junction end disagrees with the germline gene, perhaps due to a read error. This chain uses TRBV18 with TRBJ1-2; 7 bases map to TRBD1. Per germline, CDR1 KGHSH and CDR2 LQKENI. The CDR3 is 12 residues long. For the CDR3, the DNA is TGTGCCAGCTCACCACCGGGACAGTTAAAGGCTTTT. Protein sequence: CASSPPGQLKAF.

This clonotype was seen at least ten times. The rearrangement uses TRBV10-3 and TRBJ2-7, with D possibly matching TRBD1 (7 bases). Germline CDR1 is ENHRY and CDR2 is SYGVKD. This CDR3 has 16 residues. Deletions cut 3 bases from V and 3 bases from J, with 18 bases between. CDR3 in amino acids: CAISDRGGTESYEQYF. The CDR3 DNA sequence: TGTGCCATCAGTGACCGCGGAGGGACAGAGAGCTACGAGCAGTACTTC.

This clonotype has ten or more counts. The rearrangement joins TRBV2 to TRBJ2-5; D is unclear. The CDR3 length is 11 residues. V lost 7 bases and J lost 5, with 8 bases in between. The germline V gene has CDR1 SNHLY and CDR2 FYNNEI. For the CDR3, the DNA is TGTGCCAGCATATTGGGGGAGACCCAGTACTTC. Its protein product is CASILGETQYF.

Concerning this clonotype: A much larger clone sits a single nucleotide away, making a read error possible. The V gene is TRBV12-3 or TRBV12-4, the J gene TRBJ1-1, with D maybe TRBD1 (6 bases). The CDR3 has 13 amino acids. CDR3 region: CVSIRGLNTEAFF. In DNA form, the CDR3 reads TGTGTCAGCATCAGGGGTTTGAACACTGAAGCTTTCTTT.

The V call is TRBV12-3 or TRBV12-4, the J call TRBJ2-5; D call uncertain. V gave up 2 bases and J gave up 2 bases, with 9 bases separating them. The CDR3 has 14 amino acids. Here the CDR3 reads CASSLLRSQETQYF. CDR3 sequence (DNA): TGTGCCAGCAGTTTATTAAGAAGTCAAGAGACCCAGTACTTC.